Listed below are T cell receptor beta chains from one sample, sequenced in a study of blood T cell repertoires in COVID-19. The data were produced by immunoSEQ multiplex PCR, yet TCRdb's version contains in-frame clones alone and is incomplete. Among under 200,000 clones listed, 85% were seen once. Specimen: peripheral blood. The receptor set was obtained from a woman aged 80 or over with COVID-19, enrolled during active disease. CDR3s include the opening cysteine and the closing phenylalanine or tryptophan. The D gene is left open where the match is weak. Only part of the rows carry a size: once, few, many, or a class if the clone is expanded.

>TRBJ2-7|13|TRBV5-1|TRBD2|NA
TGCGCCAGCAGCTTGGGGACTAGCGCCGAGCAGTACTTC
CASSLGTSAEQYF
>TRBJ2-7|13|TRBV3-1/TRBV3-2|NA|NA
TGTGCCAGCACGGGGGAGAGCTCCTACGAGCAGTACTTC
CASTGESSYEQYF
>TRBJ1-3|18|TRBV3-1/TRBV3-2|NA|NA
TGTGCCAGCAGCCAATCCCGCTTGACAGCTACCTCTGGAAACACCATATATTTT
CASSQSRLTATSGNTIYF
>TRBJ2-7|15|TRBV7-6|NA|NA
TGTGCCAGCAGCTTTGGGGCAGCCTCATCCTACGAGCAGTACTTC
CASSFGAASSYEQYF
>TRBJ2-7|11|TRBV20-1|NA|once
TGCAGGGTTACTAGCAGCTACGAGCAGTACTTC
CRVTSSYEQYF
>TRBJ2-3|16|TRBV2|TRBD2|NA
TGTGCCAGCAGTCCTAACGGACTAGAGGGCGCAGATACGCAGTATTTT
CASSPNGLEGADTQYF
>TRBJ2-5|13|TRBV6-4|NA|NA
TGTGCCAGCAGTGACGGAGAGCACGAGACCCAGTACTTC
CASSDGEHETQYF
>TRBJ1-5|13|TRBV6-6|NA|NA
TGTGCCGCGGGGGCCCCAGCGGGGCAGCCCCAGCATTTT
CAAGAPAGQPQHF
>TRBJ2-2|19|TRBV5-1|NA|once
TGCGCCAGCAGCTTCGCCCCCGCGGGGGCGGGAAGGGACACCGGGGAGCTGTTTTTT
CASSFAPAGAGRDTGELFF
>TRBJ1-1|14|TRBV7-2|NA|NA
TGTGCCAGCAGCTTAACAGGGTGGAGCACTGAAGCTTTCTTT
CASSLTGWSTEAFF
>TRBJ2-7|14|TRBV7-3|TRBD2|NA
TGTGCCAGCAGTCCGGTAGCGGGAGGATACGAGCAGTACTTC
CASSPVAGGYEQYF
>TRBJ1-1|17|TRBV19|TRBD1|once
TGTGCCAGTAGTATAGTCGGGCTACAGGGGCTATCGGCTGAAGCTTTCTTT
CASSIVGLQGLSAEAFF
>TRBJ2-5|13|TRBV15|NA|NA
TGTGCCACCAGCAGCCGAGGGGGAGAGACCCAGTACTTC
CATSSRGGETQYF
>TRBJ2-1|14|TRBV29-1|NA|NA
TGCAGCGTTGTTCAGGGACAAACATACAATGAGCAGTTCTTC
CSVVQGQTYNEQFF
>TRBJ1-2|12|TRBV7-9|TRBD1|NA
TGTGCCAGCAGCTTAGAGACGGGACAGGGGCTCTTC
CASSLETGQGLF
>TRBJ1-5|13|TRBV7-2|NA|once
TGTGCCAGCAGCTTAGGGCAAAATCAGCCCCAGCATTTT
CASSLGQNQPQHF
>TRBJ1-1|14|TRBV7-8|NA|few
TGTGCCAGCAGCTTACCGGGGGATGGGCTTGAAGCTTTCTTT
CASSLPGDGLEAFF
>TRBJ1-1|14|TRBV7-9|NA|NA
TGTGCCAGCAGCTCCTCAGGGAGGGGCACTGAAGCTTTCTTT
CASSSSGRGTEAFF
>TRBJ2-2|14|TRBV15|TRBD1|NA
TGTGCCACCACCGGGACAGGGGGAATCGGGGAGCTGTTTTTT
CATTGTGGIGELFF
>TRBJ2-5|15|TRBV9|TRBD1|NA
TGTGCCAGCAGCATGGAACAGGGGGTAAAAGAGACCCAGTACTTC
CASSMEQGVKETQYF
>TRBJ1-2|14|TRBV18|NA|once
TGTGCCAGCTCACCACCGCTGGAGGTCTATGGCTACACCTTC
CASSPPLEVYGYTF
>TRBJ2-3|15|TRBV21-1|NA|NA
TGTGCCAGCAGCAAGAAGGGACAGCCCACAGATACGCAGTATTTT
CASSKKGQPTDTQYF
>TRBJ1-5|16|TRBV5-8|NA|NA
TGTGCCAGCAGCTTTAGGGGGGGACTGGACCAGGGACCCCAGCATTTT
CASSFRGGLDQGPQHF